This T cell receptor (beta chain) was sequenced in a study of T cell repertoires in cytomegalovirus infection. MiXCR, applied by TCRdb to the reads, yields one record per CDR3 protein. In the table there are about 260,000 distinct CDR3 sequences, roughly an eighth of which are singletons. The clonotype comes from a human donor in good health (CMV status not recorded). Some clones in this sample may be carry-over from other donors' samples. The specimen was PBMCs.

The CDR3 sequence: CSARDGGIWGSSTDTQYF. The CDR3 DNA follows: TGCAGTGCTCGGGACGGGGGAATATGGGGCAGCAGCACAGATACGCAGTATTTT. The chain combines TRBV20-1 with TRBJ2-3, with a tentative D call TRBD2 (6 bases). Trimming shortened V by 5 bases and J by 0 bases, and 24 bases separated the two germline ends. CDR3 length equals 18 residues. Per the germline V gene, CDR1 is DFQATT and CDR2 is SNEGSKA (reference sequence).